These 18 T cell receptor beta chains were all obtained from the same sample, sequenced in a study of T cell changes during pregnancy in multiple sclerosis. The assay was immunoSEQ multiplex PCR, and TCRdb's table has in-frame clones only and misses some. Of approximately 90,000 clones listed, 91% are singletons. Here the sequenced sample was peripheral blood, taken after pregnancy. These receptors came from a female donor in good health, enrolled as a control in a pregnancy study.

The V and J genes are TRBV7-2 and TRBJ1-6; D is undetermined. CDR3 size: 16 residues. Looked up from germline, CDR1 is SGHTA and CDR2 is FQGNSA. Trimming took 1 base from V and 7 from J, leaving 14 bases between them. CDR3 amino acids: CASSLERGVFNSPLHF. The CDR3 DNA is TGTGCCAGCAGCTTAGAACGTGGAGTCTTCAATTCACCCCTCCACTTT.

The rearrangement links TRBV6-5 to TRBJ1-2, with D possibly TRBD1 on 5 matching bases. V was cut by 0 bases and J by 8 bases, with 10 bases left in between. The CDR3 runs to 13 residues. The germline gives CDR1 MNHEY, CDR2 SVGAGI. The CDR3 nucleotides are TGTGCCAGCAGTTACTCGCAGGGAGGAGGCTACACCTTC. The encoded protein is CASSYSQGGGYTF.

The chain recombines TRBV30 with TRBJ1-5; perhaps TRBD1 as D (6 bases). The CDR3 totals 12 residues. V gave up 5 bases and J gave up 6 bases, with 11 bases separating them. Germline V gives CDR1 GTSNPN, CDR2 SVGIG (reference sequence). This chain's CDR3 is CAWSTGPQPQHF. The CDR3 region has the DNA TGTGCCTGGTCGACAGGACCTCAGCCCCAGCATTTT. The whole variable domain, remainder taken from reference TRBV30 and TRBJ1-5, is SQTIHQWPATLVQPVGSPLSLECTVEGTSNPNLYWYRQAAGRGLQLLFYSVGIGQISSEVPQNLSASRPQDRQFILSSKKLLLSDSGFYLCAWSTGPQPQHFGDGTRLSIL.

A single count supports this clone. The chain is built from TRBV28 and TRBJ2-7, with 9 bases lining up with TRBD1. The CDR3 runs 14 residues. The V gene end was trimmed by 6 bases and the J gene end by 4 bases; junction bases not matched to a gene: 7. The V gene's germline CDR1 is MDHEN and CDR2 SYDVKM. The CDR3 DNA sequence: TGTGCCAGCAGCACTCCGGACAGGGGATACGAGCAGTACTTC. Translation: CASSTPDRGYEQYF.

The chain couples TRBV5-6 to TRBJ1-5; 8 nucleotides align to TRBD1. The ends lost 1 base at V and 7 bases at J; junction bases unmatched: 10. The CDR3 spans 16 residues. Germline CDR1 reads SGHDT; CDR2 reads YYEEEE. Written as DNA, the CDR3 is TGTGCCAGCAGCTTGTTCTCGGCAGGGGGCGTGCAGCCCCAGCATTTT. Its translation is CASSLFSAGGVQPQHF.

The rearrangement joins TRBV4-1 to TRBJ1-2, with D hard to call. From germline, CDR1 is MGHRA and CDR2 YSYEKL. CDR3 length equals 13 residues. V lost 0 bases to trimming and J lost 7 bases, with 9 bases between them. In DNA form, the CDR3 reads TGCGCCAGCAGCCAAGACGGGGATCGTGGCTACACCTTC. This translates into CASSQDGDRGYTF.

The J gene is TRBJ1-2, the V gene TRBV7-9; D is possibly TRBD1 (6 bases). The CDR3 loop spans 18 amino acids. V was shortened by 1 base and J by 4 bases, with 22 bases between the two germline ends. Germline CDR1 and CDR2: SEHNR and FQNEAQ (reference sequence). CDR3 region: CASSLGGLGARLVYGYTF. CDR3 coding DNA: TGTGCCAGCAGCTTAGGTGGTTTGGGGGCGCGATTAGTCTATGGCTACACCTTC.

This rearrangement joins TRBV15 to TRBJ1-1; D is undetermined. This CDR3 has 15 amino acids. Germline CDR1 and CDR2: LNHNV and YYDKDF (reference sequence). Between the trimmed V and J ends, which lost 0 bases and 2 bases, there was a span of 10 bases. CDR3 bases: TGTGCCACCAGCAGAGAGAGAAGCCCAAACACTGAAGCTTTCTTT. Amino acids: CATSRERSPNTEAFF.

The chain employs TRBV19 and TRBJ1-3; D uncertain. The CDR3 covers 12 residues. Germline V gives CDR1 LNHDA, CDR2 SQIVND (reference sequence). V was shortened by 11 bases and J by 0 bases, with 8 bases between the two germline ends. CDR3 amino acids: CAVSPSGNTIYF. CDR3 sequence (DNA): TGTGCCGTAAGCCCCTCTGGAAACACCATATATTTT.

The chain employs TRBV10-3 and TRBJ2-3; 7 bases line up with TRBD2. The J segment lost 6 bases and the V segment lost 2 bases, leaving 8 bases of the junction unmatched. The germline V gene has CDR1 ENHRY and CDR2 SYGVKD. This CDR3 has 15 residues. Here the CDR3 reads CAISELAELADTQYF. The CDR3 DNA reads as TGTGCCATCAGTGAGCTAGCGGAACTGGCGGATACGCAGTATTTT.

The chain links TRBV4-2 to TRBJ2-3; D remains unclear. Germline V lookup: CDR1 LGHNA, CDR2 YNFKEQ. This CDR3 is 13 amino acids long. Trimming cost V 3 bases and J 5 bases, with 9 bases left between them. The CDR3 loop reads CASSHRPGDTQYF. The CDR3 DNA is TGTGCCAGCAGCCACCGCCCAGGAGATACGCAGTATTTT.

In this sample, this clone turned up a few times. This chain uses TRBV19 with TRBJ2-3; 16 positions match TRBD2. The CDR3 loop spans 18 amino acids. V trimming: 6 bases; J trimming: 1 base; junction bases outside the gene matches: 7. Germline V gene lookup returns CDR1 LNHDA and CDR2 SQIVND (reference sequence). This CDR3 reads CASSLGLAGGVGTDTQYF. The CDR3 DNA reads TGTGCCAGTAGCCTGGGACTAGCGGGGGGGGTAGGCACAGATACGCAGTATTTT.

V is TRBV6-1 and J is TRBJ2-1, with 9 bases aligning to TRBD2. With 6 bases clipped from V and 10 bases from J, the junction kept 13 bases outside the gene matches. CDR3 length: 15 amino acids. CDR1 is MNHNS and CDR2 is SASEGT in the germline V gene. The CDR3 nucleotides read TGTGCCAGCAGGGGCGGGGGGGCCGTTTTAAACGAGCAGTTCTTC. It encodes CASRGGGAVLNEQFF.

This chain links TRBV11-1 with TRBJ1-1; 7 bases map to TRBD1. Germline V gives CDR1 SGHAT, CDR2 FQDESV (reference sequence). This CDR3 region has 12 residues. V lost 4 bases to trimming and J lost 6 bases; unmatched junction nucleotides: 2. In nucleotides, the CDR3 is TGTGCCAGCAGCTGGGGGACAGCTGAAGCTTTCTTT. Its protein product is CASSWGTAEAFF.

In DNA form, the CDR3 reads TGTGCCAGTAGTTCGGGTGAAGAGACCCAGTACTTC. It specifies CASSSGEETQYF. The chain joins TRBV19 to TRBJ2-5; D uncertain. The ends were cut back, 5 bases at V and 3 bases at J, with 7 bases in the middle. Germline CDR1 and CDR2: LNHDA and SQIVND (reference sequence). The CDR3 has 12 residues.

The chain couples TRBV7-8 to TRBJ2-2; a possible D gene is TRBD2 (5 bases). CDR1 and CDR2 from the germline V gene are SGHVS and FQNEAQ. Trimming cost V 5 bases and J 4 bases, with 17 bases left between them. This CDR3 is 16 amino acids long. The CDR3 sequence is CASSLYEQTITGELFF. The CDR3 bases are TGTGCCAGCAGCCTCTATGAGCAGACTATCACCGGGGAGCTGTTTTTT.

For this clone: Other DNA variants within this sample encode the same CDR3. The V gene is TRBV9, the J gene TRBJ2-2, with D hard to call. Germline assignment: CDR1 SGDLS and CDR2 YYNGEE. The CDR3 consists of 13 residues. Trimming cost V 0 bases and J 5 bases, with 5 bases left between them. CDR3 loop: CASSVVLTGELFF. CDR3 in DNA: TGTGCCAGCAGCGTAGTCCTGACCGGGGAGCTGTTTTTT.

This chain uses TRBV20-1 with TRBJ1-2; no reliable D call. Between the trimmed V and J ends, which lost 3 bases and 4 bases, there was a span of 6 bases. The germline CDR1 and CDR2 sequences are DFQATT and SNEGSKA (reference sequence). This CDR3 has 11 residues. The CDR3 loop is CSASAGYGYTF. DNA of the CDR3: TGCAGTGCTAGTGCAGGCTATGGCTACACCTTC.